This T cell receptor beta chain was captured in a study of metastatic and nonmetastatic thyroid tumors. Across the study: Blood and tumor or nodule tissue repertoires from malignant and benign thyroid patients were compared.

Under the authors' procedure: The authors used CDR3 differences across clinicopathological groups to build a distant-metastasis classifier for papillary thyroid cancer. TCRdb ran MiXCR on the PCR reads. The V and J calls were determined by TCRdb, not by the authors. The sample yields some 5,100 clones, 32% seen once. This clone was picked up a small number of times. V shed 6 bases, J shed 1 base, and the junction held 2 bases outside the gene matches. The CDR3 loop spans 14 amino acids. Treatment of any kind had been given to no patient before thyroid surgery. The rearrangement links TRBV12-3 or TRBV12-4 to TRBJ1-1; 10 bases match TRBD1. The sequencing input was adjacent normal tissue. This clonotype was sampled from a female donor with papillary thyroid cancer or a benign thyroid nodule (not recorded which). Some clones in this sample may be carry-over from other donors' samples. CDR3 DNA sequence: TGTGCCAGCAGCGGACAGGGGGAGAACACTGAAGCTTTCTTT. The encoded protein is CASSGQGENTEAFF.